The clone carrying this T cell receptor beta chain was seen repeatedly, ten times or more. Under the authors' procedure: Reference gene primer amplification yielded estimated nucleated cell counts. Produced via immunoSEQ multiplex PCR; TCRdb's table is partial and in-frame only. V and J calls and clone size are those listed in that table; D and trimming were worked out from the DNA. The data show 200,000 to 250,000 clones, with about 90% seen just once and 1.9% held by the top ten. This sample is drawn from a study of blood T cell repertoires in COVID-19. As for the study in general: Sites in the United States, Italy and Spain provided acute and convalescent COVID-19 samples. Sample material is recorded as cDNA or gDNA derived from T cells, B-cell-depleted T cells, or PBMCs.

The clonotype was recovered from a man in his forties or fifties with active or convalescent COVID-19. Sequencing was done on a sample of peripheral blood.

CDR3 sequence (DNA): TGTGCCAGCAGCGGTGGACAGGGGGGGATCGATGAGCAGTTCTTC. It codes for CASSGGQGGIDEQFF. This sequence joins TRBV28 and TRBJ2-1; 10 bases align to TRBD1. This CDR3 has 15 residues. Germline CDR1 reads MDHEN; CDR2 reads SYDVKM. The V segment lost 6 bases and the J segment 8 bases; nucleotides outside the gene matches: 10.